These 13 T cell receptor beta chains came from one sample sequenced in a study of cytotoxic CD8 clonotypes in ibrutinib-treated CLL. The method was immunoSEQ multiplex PCR; TCRdb's version includes in-frame clones alone and lacks a portion of them. The sample contains a few hundred thousand clones, 80% of which appear only once. The specimen was PBMCs, collected before ibrutinib treatment. These receptors all stem from a human donor with chronic lymphocytic leukemia.

The chain links TRBV5-1 to TRBJ2-1, with D perhaps TRBD1 (5 bases). The length of the CDR3 is 16 residues. Trimming pared 3 bases from V and 2 bases from J, leaving 15 bases between. The germline gives CDR1 SGHRS, CDR2 YFSETQ. CDR3: CASSWNLDRTYNEQFF. The DNA of the CDR3 is TGCGCCAGCAGCTGGAACCTAGACAGAACCTACAATGAGCAGTTCTTC.

V and J are TRBV27 and TRBJ2-3, with 10 bases lining up with TRBD1. The germline CDR1 and CDR2 sequences are MNHEY and SMNVEV (reference sequence). The length of the CDR3 is 15 residues. V lost 7 bases to trimming and J lost 4 bases; unmatched junction nucleotides: 8. The CDR3 nucleotides read TGTGCCAGCACCGTCCGGGACAGGGGCTCAGATACGCAGTATTTT. As protein: CASTVRDRGSDTQYF.

The chain combines TRBV2 with TRBJ2-7, with 9 bases aligning to TRBD1. The germline gives CDR1 SNHLY, CDR2 FYNNEI. The trim removed 0 bases at V and 3 bases at J, leaving 9 bases unmatched. CDR3 length: 17 residues. CDR3 in DNA: TGTGCCAGCAGTGAAGCGGCGTCGACAGGGGGTTTCTACGAGCAGTACTTC. Translated: CASSEAASTGGFYEQYF. Full variable domain (outside the CDR3, taken from reference TRBV2 and TRBJ2-7): EPEVTQTPSHQVTQMGQEVILRCVPISNHLYFYWYRQILGQKVEFLVSFYNNEISEKSEIFDDQFSVERPDGSNFTLKIRSTKLEDSAMYFCASSEAASTGGFYEQYFGPGTRLTVT.

The genes are TRBV6-6 and TRBJ2-4, with D tentatively TRBD1 (5 bases). The CDR3 is 16 amino acids. The V end was cut by 0 bases, the J end by 0 bases, with 9 bases between. The germline CDR1 and CDR2 sequences are MNHNY and SVGAGI (reference sequence). The CDR3 sequence is CASSYSGLVAKNIQYF. CDR3 bases: TGTGCCAGCAGTTACTCGGGGCTGGTAGCCAAAAACATTCAGTACTTC.

Remarks on this clone: Other DNA sequences from this sample encode an identical CDR3 as well. The chain joins TRBV30 to TRBJ2-2, with a tentative D call TRBD2 (5 bases). Germline CDR1 GTSNPN, CDR2 SVGIG (reference sequence). This CDR3 spans 12 amino acids. V was cut by 2 bases and J by 4 bases, with 5 bases left in between. DNA for the CDR3: TGTGCCTGGAGTCGGGGCACCGGGGAGCTGTTTTTT. This translates into CAWSRGTGELFF.

This clone appeared a few times. CDR3 sequence reads: CAWGPLNTEAFF. The DNA for the CDR3 is TGTGCCTGGGGACCGCTAAACACTGAAGCTTTCTTT. The chain links TRBV30 to TRBJ1-1; the D is unclear. Germline CDR1 and CDR2: GTSNPN and SVGIG (reference sequence). V lost 5 bases and J lost 2, with 9 bases in between. CDR3 size: 12 residues.

The chain combines TRBV27 with TRBJ2-2; D remains unclear. V was clipped by 0 bases and J by 2 bases, with 7 bases between them. Germline V CDR1 and CDR2: MNHEY, SMNVEV (reference sequence). The CDR3 length is 15 residues. The CDR3 DNA follows: TGTGCCAGCAGTTTATCATACGCAAACACCGGGGAGCTGTTTTTT. It codes for CASSLSYANTGELFF.

This rearrangement joins TRBV25-1 to TRBJ2-1; 9 bases agree with TRBD2. CDR1 is MGHDK, CDR2 SYGVNS, per germline. V lost 4 bases, J lost 6 bases, and 4 bases stayed unmatched. The CDR3 contains 14 residues. The CDR3 sequence: CASSVGTSSNEQFF. The CDR3 nucleotides are TGTGCCAGCAGTGTCGGGACTAGCAGCAATGAGCAGTTCTTC.

The chain links TRBV2 to TRBJ2-3, with 15 bases identical to TRBD2. The CDR3 runs to 17 residues. Trimming removed 10 bases from V and 1 base from J; junction bases left unmatched: 9. CDR1 and CDR2 from the germline V gene are SNHLY and FYNNEI. The CDR3 DNA reads as TGTGCCAACCTTCGGACTAGCGGGAGGGCCGGCACAGATACGCAGTATTTT. Its translation is CANLRTSGRAGTDTQYF.

V usage is TRBV7-6 and J usage is TRBJ2-1; TRBD1 matches 7 bases. Trimming at V came to 5 bases and at J to 9 bases, leaving 10 bases not matched to a gene. There are 14 residues in the CDR3. Germline loops: CDR1 SGHVS, CDR2 FNYEAQ. The CDR3 here is CASSTPTTGFEQFF. The CDR3 DNA reads as TGTGCCAGCAGCACCCCGACGACAGGGTTTGAGCAGTTCTTC. The variable domain in full, with the rest retrieved from reference TRBV7-6 and TRBJ2-1, is GAGVSQSPRYKVTKRGQDVALRCDPISGHVSLYWYRQALGQGPEFLTYFNYEAQQDKSGLPNDRFSAERPEGSISTLTIQRTEQRDSAMYRCASSTPTTGFEQFFGPGTRLTVL.

This rearrangement joins TRBV5-5 to TRBJ1-4; D is possibly TRBD1 (5 bases). CDR3 length: 14 amino acids. Germline V gene sequence: CDR1 SGHKS, CDR2 YYEKEE (reference sequence). Trimming stripped 7 bases from V and 2 bases from J, with 12 bases between. CDR3 protein: CASGHRPTNEKLFF. The CDR3 DNA follows: TGTGCCAGCGGGCACAGGCCGACTAATGAAAAACTGTTTTTT. Full variable domain (missing parts from reference TRBV5-5 and TRBJ1-4): DAGVTQSPTHLIKTRGQQVTLRCSPISGHKSVSWYQQVLGQGPQFIFQYYEKEERGRGNFPDRFSARQFPNYSSELNVNALLLGDSALYLCASGHRPTNEKLFFGSGTQLSVL.

This clone has just a few counts. The CDR3 region is CAISEHYEQYF. For the CDR3, the DNA is TGTGCCATCAGTGAACACTACGAGCAGTACTTC. The rearrangement joins TRBV10-3 to TRBJ2-7; unclear D gene. Per germline, CDR1 ENHRY and CDR2 SYGVKD. V was cut by 3 bases and J by 3 bases, with 3 bases left in between. The CDR3 totals 11 residues.

The chain combines TRBV7-8 with TRBJ2-1; D possibly corresponds to TRBD2 (6 bases). Trimming took off 2 bases at V and 3 bases at J, with 11 bases between the two ends. CDR3 length equals 15 residues. Germline V gene lookup returns CDR1 SGHVS and CDR2 FQNEAQ. CDR3: CASSLRVGGYNEQFF. In nucleotides, the CDR3 is TGTGCCAGCAGCTTAAGGGTGGGAGGCTACAATGAGCAGTTCTTC.